This T cell receptor beta chain was obtained from a study of response to subunit inactivated influenza vaccine (dated by TCRdb to 2016 to 2018). With respect to the entire study: The study used deep quantitative T cell receptor repertoire profiling to track responses to a trivalent subunit inactivated influenza vaccine. Overall study outcomes, separate from this receptor: The authors proposed that each seasonal influenza vaccination may bring in only a limited number of new T cells.

This clonotype has ten or more counts. Its antigen remains unidentified. No base quality values were provided; no much bigger clone lies one nucleotide off. The receptor library was made with RT-PCR. The instrument given in TCRdb is Illumina HiSeq 2500. Clones were called with MiXCR by TCRdb after fastp trimmed the public reads at Q25, and only in-frame beta chains were retained. One record per CDR3 amino acid sequence lists the most common genes and DNA. This sample has just under 550,000 distinct CDR3 sequences in its table, and around 21% of those were observed once. The biggest ten clones account for 2.8% of the sample. V was cut back by 4 bases and J by 3 bases, leaving a gap of 10 bases between them. Reading from cysteine to phenylalanine, the CDR3 counts 13 amino acids. The kept DNA is CDR3 alone, 39 bases in frame from the first base. From a lookup of the germline V gene, CDR1 and CDR2 are SGHAT and FQNNGV.

The data also belong to a second study, concerning T cells expressing NK-cell markers. Looking at the second paper: TCR beta cDNA libraries were made by 5'RACE template switching that added a universal primer site and unique molecular identifiers. About eight donors provided sorted CD3+CD56+NKG2C+, CD3+CD56+NKG2C- and CD3+CD56-NKG2C+ T-cell subsets, whose TCR beta-chain repertoires were profiled. Among the eight sequenced donors, only one was HCMV-seronegative, while the other seven were HCMV-seropositive. In several experiments an anti-gammadeltaTCR antibody was added to restrict sorting to alphabetaTCR-expressing T cells. In roughly six donors, the dominant CD3+CD56+NKG2C+ clonotypes were among the top 10 CD8+ clonotypes and accounted for about 1.0-7.5% of CD8+ T cells. Those dominant clonotypes were again the most abundant among CD3+CD56-NKG2C+ cells in a few donors, at roughly 28.3-65%. Whether the expanded NKG2C-expressing T cell clones were specific for HCMV antigens was left unclear. The study sequenced eight donors, all healthy volunteers chosen at random: three men and five women. HCMV serostatus was determined by detecting HCMV-specific IgG in serum with a commercial ELISA kit. Peripheral blood mononuclear cells were isolated from blood by Ficoll density gradient centrifugation. Using Miltenyi isolation kits, CD4+ and CD8+ T cells were isolated from PBMC through magnetic immunoseparation. cDNA synthesis was primed from the TCR beta constant segment, followed by two successive PCR amplification steps. The libraries were sequenced on Illumina HiSeq 2000/2500, MiSeq or NextSeq, producing 2 x 150 bp reads. MIGEC handled demultiplexing of the reads and grouping by UMI, while MiTCR was used to assemble and quantify clonotypes. To exclude erroneous sequences, only TCR cDNA sequences supported by at least two reads were retained. The tcR package was used for downstream repertoire analysis, and clonotypes were matched between fractions using CDR3 nucleotide sequence together with V segment. VDJmatch was used to annotate antigen specificity against VDJdb, with one amino acid substitution in CDR3 permitted.

The clonotype originates from a man aged 50-59 years who received an inactivated influenza vaccine. Donor details come from another sample of the same person, matched by shared clones. This chain is built from TRBV11-2 and TRBJ2-7, with the D gene uncertain. This sample comprised CD4+ T cells sorted from PBMCs, obtained 12 days after vaccination. The DNA reads TGTGCCAGCAGCTCTTTGAGACGCTACGAGCAGTACTTC. Its product reads: CASSSLRRYEQYF.